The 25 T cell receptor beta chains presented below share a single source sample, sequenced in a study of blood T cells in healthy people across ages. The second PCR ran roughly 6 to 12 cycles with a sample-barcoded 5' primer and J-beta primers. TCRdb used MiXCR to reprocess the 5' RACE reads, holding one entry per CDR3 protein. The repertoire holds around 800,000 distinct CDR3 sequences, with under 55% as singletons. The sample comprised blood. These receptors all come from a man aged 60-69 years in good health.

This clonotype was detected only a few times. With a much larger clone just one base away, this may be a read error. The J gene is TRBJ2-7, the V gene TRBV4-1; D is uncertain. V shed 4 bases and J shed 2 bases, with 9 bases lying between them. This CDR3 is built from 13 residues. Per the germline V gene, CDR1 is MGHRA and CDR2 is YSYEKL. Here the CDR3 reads CASSRPDAYEQYF. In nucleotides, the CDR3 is TGCGCCAGCAGCCGTCCAGACGCCTACGAGCAGTACTTC.

The CDR3 protein is CASSHCGTGGSPLHF. The CDR3 DNA sequence: TGCGCCAGCAGTCATTGTGGGACAGGGGGTTCACCCCTCCACTTT. The chain recombines TRBV23-1 with TRBJ1-6; 11 positions agree with TRBD1. TRBV23-1 is an open reading frame, and its role is uncertain. The CDR3 extends over 15 amino acids. After removal of 3 bases from V and 9 bases from J, the junction contained 4 bases not matched to a gene.

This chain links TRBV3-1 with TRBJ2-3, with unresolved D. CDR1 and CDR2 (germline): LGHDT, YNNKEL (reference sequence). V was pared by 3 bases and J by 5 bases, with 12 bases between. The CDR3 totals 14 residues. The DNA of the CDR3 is TGTGCCAGCAGCCAGACGGGCTCCGGAGATACGCAGTATTTT. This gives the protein CASSQTGSGDTQYF.

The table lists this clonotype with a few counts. DNA for the CDR3: TGCGCCAGCAGCCAAGGCTCCGCCGGAGGTACTGAAGCTTTCTTT. As protein: CASSQGSAGGTEAFF. The chain couples TRBV4-3 to TRBJ1-1; D gene ambiguous. Trimming pared 1 base from V and 5 bases from J, leaving 14 bases between. The germline gives CDR1 LGHNA, CDR2 YSLEER. The CDR3 contains 15 residues.

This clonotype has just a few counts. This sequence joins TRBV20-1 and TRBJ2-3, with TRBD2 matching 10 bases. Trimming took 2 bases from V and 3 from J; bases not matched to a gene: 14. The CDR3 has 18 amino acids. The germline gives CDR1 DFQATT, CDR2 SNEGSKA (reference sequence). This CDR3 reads CSARSLAGGKVVTDTQYF. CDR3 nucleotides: TGCAGTGCTAGATCCTTAGCGGGGGGCAAAGTGGTAACAGATACGCAGTATTTT.

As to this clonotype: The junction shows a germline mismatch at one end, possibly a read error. The CDR3 DNA sequence: TGTGCCGGCTCTTGGGGACTAGCGATTGATGAGCAGTTCTTC. Its protein is CAGSWGLAIDEQFF. This chain links TRBV18 with TRBJ2-1, with 10 positions matching TRBD2. Germline V gene data show CDR1 as KGHSH and CDR2 as LQKENI. This CDR3 has 14 amino acids.

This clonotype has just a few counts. The CDR3 DNA is TGCAGTGCTAGACCCATGACAGGGCCCAGCTCCTACGAGCAGTACTTC. It codes for CSARPMTGPSSYEQYF. V gene TRBV20-1 combines with J gene TRBJ2-7, with TRBD1 matching 7 bases. This CDR3 is built from 16 residues. Trimming took 2 bases from V and 0 from J; bases not matched to a gene: 10. CDR1 and CDR2 (germline): DFQATT, SNEGSKA (reference sequence).

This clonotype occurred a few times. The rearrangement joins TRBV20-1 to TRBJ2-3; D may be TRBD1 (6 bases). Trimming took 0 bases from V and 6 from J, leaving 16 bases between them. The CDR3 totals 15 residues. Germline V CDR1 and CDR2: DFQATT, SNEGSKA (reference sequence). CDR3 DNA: TGCAGTGCTAGAGATGAGCGCAGGGGTGCTGATACGCAGTATTTT. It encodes CSARDERRGADTQYF.

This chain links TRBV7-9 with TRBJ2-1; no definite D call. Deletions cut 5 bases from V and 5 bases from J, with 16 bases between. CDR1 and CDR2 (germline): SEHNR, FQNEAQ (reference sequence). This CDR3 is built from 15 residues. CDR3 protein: CASSALDIGNNEQFF. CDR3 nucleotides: TGTGCCAGCAGCGCATTGGATATAGGAAACAATGAGCAGTTCTTC.

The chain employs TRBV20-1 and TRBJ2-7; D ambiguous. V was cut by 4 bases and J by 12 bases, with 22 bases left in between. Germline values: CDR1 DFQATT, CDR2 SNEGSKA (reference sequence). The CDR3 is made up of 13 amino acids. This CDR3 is CSATANTAENVYF. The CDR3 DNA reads TGCAGTGCTACGGCGAATACGGCGGAGAATGTGTACTTC.

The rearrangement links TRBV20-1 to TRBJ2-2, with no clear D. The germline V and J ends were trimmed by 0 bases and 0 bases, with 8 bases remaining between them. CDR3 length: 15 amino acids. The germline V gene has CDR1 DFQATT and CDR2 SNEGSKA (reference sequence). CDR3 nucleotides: TGCAGTGCTAGAGAGATTAGCTCGAACACCGGGGAGCTGTTTTTT. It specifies CSAREISSNTGELFF.

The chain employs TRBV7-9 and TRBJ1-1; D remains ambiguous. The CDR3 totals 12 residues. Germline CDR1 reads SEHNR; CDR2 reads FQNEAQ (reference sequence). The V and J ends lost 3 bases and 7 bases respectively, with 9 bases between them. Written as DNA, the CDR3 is TGTGCCAGCAGCTTGTCAGGTTTTGAAGCTTTCTTT. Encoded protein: CASSLSGFEAFF.

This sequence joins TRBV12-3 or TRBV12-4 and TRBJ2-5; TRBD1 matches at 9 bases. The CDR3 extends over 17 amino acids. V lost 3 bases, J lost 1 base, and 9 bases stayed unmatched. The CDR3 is CASSFPTGTGFQETQYF. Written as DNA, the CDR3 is TGTGCCAGCAGTTTCCCCACCGGGACAGGGTTCCAAGAGACCCAGTACTTC.

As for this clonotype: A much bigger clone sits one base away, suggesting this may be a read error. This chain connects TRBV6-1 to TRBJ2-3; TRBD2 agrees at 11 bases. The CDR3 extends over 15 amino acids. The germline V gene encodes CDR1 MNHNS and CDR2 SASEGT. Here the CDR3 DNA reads TGTGCCAGCAGTGAAGCTAGCGGGGGGGCAGATACGCATTATTTT. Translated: CASSEASGGADTHYF.

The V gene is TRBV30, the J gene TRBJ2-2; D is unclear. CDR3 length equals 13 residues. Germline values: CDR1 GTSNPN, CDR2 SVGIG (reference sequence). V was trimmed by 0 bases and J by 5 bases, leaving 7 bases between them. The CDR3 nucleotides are TGTGCCTGGAGTGTATTCGGTACCGGGGAGCTGTTTTTT. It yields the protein CAWSVFGTGELFF.

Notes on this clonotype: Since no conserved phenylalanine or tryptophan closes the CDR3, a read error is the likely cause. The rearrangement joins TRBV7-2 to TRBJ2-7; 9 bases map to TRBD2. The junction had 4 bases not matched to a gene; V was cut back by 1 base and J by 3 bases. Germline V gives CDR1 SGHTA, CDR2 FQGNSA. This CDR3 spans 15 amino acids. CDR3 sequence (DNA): TGTGCCAGCAGCTTAGATCCTAGCGGGGTCTACGAGCAGTACTTA. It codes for CASSLDPSGVYEQYL.

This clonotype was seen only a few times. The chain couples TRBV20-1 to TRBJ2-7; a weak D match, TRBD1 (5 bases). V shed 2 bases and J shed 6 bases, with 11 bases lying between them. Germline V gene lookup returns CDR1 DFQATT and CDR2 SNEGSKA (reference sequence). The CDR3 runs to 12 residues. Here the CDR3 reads CSARQGGVEQYF. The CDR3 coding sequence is TGCAGTGCTAGACAGGGCGGAGTCGAGCAGTACTTC.

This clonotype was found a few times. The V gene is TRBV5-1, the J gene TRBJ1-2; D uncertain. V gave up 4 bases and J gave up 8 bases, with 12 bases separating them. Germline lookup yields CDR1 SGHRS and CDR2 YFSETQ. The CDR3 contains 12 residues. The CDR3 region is CASSLNQEGYTF. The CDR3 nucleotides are TGCGCCAGCAGCCTGAACCAAGAGGGCTACACCTTC.

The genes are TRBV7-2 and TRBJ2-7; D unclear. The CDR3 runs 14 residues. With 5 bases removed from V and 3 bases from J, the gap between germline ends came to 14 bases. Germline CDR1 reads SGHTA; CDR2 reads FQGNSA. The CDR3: CASSIRFTGYEQYF. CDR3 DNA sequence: TGTGCCAGCAGCATCAGGTTTACGGGCTACGAGCAGTACTTC.

CDR3 DNA: TGTGCCAGCACCAAAAGGGTCAACTCATACGAGCAGTACTTC. It yields the protein CASTKRVNSYEQYF. V usage is TRBV2 and J usage is TRBJ2-7; D is ambiguous. The CDR3 contains 14 residues. Germline V gene sequence: CDR1 SNHLY, CDR2 FYNNEI. Trimming took off 7 bases at V and 4 bases at J, with 17 bases between the two ends.

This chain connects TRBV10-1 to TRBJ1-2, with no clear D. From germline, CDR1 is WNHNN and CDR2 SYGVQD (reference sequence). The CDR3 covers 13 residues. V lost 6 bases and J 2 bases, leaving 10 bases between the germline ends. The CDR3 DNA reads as TGCGCCAGCAGCCAGGATTTGAACTATGGCTACACCTTC. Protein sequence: CASSQDLNYGYTF.

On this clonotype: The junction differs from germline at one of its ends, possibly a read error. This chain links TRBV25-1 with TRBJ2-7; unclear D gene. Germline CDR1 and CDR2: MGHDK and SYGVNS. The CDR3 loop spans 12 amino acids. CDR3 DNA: TGTGGCAGCAGCTTCCTGGGTTACGAGCAGTACTTC. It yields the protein CGSSFLGYEQYF.

This CDR3 is CASTDREWGYEQYF. In DNA form, the CDR3 reads TGTGCCAGCACGGACAGGGAGTGGGGCTACGAGCAGTACTTC. The chain uses TRBV6-4 and TRBJ2-7; 8 bases fit TRBD1. Unmatched junction bases numbered 8, after V lost 7 bases and J lost 3 bases. The CDR3 sequence is 14 residues long. Germline CDR1 reads MRHNA; CDR2 reads SNTAGT.

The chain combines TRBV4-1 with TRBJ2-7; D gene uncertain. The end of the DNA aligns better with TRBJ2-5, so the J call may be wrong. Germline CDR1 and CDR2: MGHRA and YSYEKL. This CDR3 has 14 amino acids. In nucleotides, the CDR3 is TGCGCCAGCCGCCTAAAAATGGTACAGGAGACCCAGTACTTC. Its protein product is CASRLKMVQETQYF.

CDR3 amino acids: CSAFGLAGKFETQYF. DNA for the CDR3: TGCAGTGCTTTCGGACTAGCGGGGAAGTTCGAGACCCAGTACTTC. The chain is built from TRBV20-1 and TRBJ2-5; TRBD2 matches 12 bases. Per germline, CDR1 DFQATT and CDR2 SNEGSKA (reference sequence). With V trimmed by 5 bases and J by 5 bases, 9 bases remained unmatched. The CDR3 totals 15 residues.